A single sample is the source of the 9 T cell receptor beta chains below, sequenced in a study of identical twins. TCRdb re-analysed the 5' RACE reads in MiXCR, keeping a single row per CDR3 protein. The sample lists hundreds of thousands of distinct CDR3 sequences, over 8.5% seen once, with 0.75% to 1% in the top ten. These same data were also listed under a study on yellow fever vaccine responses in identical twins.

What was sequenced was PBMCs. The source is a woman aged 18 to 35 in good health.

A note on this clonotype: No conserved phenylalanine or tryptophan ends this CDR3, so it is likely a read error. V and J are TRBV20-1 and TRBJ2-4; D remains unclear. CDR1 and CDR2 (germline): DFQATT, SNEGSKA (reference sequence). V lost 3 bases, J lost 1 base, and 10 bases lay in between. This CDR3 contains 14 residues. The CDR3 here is CSASVLLAKNIQYI. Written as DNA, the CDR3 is TGCAGTGCTAGCGTTTTACTGGCCAAAAACATTCAGTACATC.

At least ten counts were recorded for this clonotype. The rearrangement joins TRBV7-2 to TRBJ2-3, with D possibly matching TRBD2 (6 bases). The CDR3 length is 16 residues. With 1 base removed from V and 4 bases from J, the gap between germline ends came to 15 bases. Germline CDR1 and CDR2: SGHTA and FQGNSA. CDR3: CASSLVASDPSDTQYF. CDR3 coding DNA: TGTGCCAGCAGCTTAGTGGCTAGCGACCCCTCAGATACGCAGTATTTT.

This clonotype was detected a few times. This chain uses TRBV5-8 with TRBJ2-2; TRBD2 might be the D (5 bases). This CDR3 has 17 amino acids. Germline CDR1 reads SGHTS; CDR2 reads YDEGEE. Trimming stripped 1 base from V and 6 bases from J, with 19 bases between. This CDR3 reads CASSLIIGLPGAGELFF. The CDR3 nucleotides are TGTGCCAGCAGCTTGATAATCGGACTTCCAGGCGCCGGGGAGCTGTTTTTT.

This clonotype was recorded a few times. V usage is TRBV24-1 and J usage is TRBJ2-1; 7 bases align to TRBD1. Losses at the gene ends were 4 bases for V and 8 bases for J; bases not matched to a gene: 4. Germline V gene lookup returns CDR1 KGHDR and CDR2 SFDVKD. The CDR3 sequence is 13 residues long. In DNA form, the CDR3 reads TGTGCCACCAGTGAGGGGACAGTAGATGAGCAGTTCTTC. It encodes CATSEGTVDEQFF.

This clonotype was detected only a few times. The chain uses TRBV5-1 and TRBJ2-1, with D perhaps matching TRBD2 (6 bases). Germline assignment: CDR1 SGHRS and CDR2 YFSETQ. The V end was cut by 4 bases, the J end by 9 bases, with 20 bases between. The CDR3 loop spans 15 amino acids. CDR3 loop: CASSVSGESAGEQFF. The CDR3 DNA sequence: TGCGCCAGCAGCGTTTCGGGGGAGAGTGCGGGTGAGCAGTTCTTC.

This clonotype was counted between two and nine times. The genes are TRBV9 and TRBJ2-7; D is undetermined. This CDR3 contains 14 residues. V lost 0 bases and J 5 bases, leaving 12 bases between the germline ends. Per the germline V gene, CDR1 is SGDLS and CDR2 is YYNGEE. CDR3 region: CASSVDGQIDEQYF. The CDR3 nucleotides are TGTGCCAGCAGCGTAGACGGCCAAATTGACGAGCAGTACTTC.

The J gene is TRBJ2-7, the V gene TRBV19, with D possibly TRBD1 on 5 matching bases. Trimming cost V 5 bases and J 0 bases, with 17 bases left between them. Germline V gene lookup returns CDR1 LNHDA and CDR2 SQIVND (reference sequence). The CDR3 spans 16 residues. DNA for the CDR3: TGTGCCAGTAGTCCCCGGGCGACAGCCGGCTCCTACGAGCAGTACTTC. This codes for CASSPRATAGSYEQYF.

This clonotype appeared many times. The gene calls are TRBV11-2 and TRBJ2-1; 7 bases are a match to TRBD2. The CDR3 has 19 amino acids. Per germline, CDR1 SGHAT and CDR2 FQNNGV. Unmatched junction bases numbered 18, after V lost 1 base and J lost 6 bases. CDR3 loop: CASSLVISGGNRIVNEQFF. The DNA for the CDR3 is TGTGCCAGCAGCTTAGTAATTTCGGGGGGAAACAGAATAGTCAATGAGCAGTTCTTC.

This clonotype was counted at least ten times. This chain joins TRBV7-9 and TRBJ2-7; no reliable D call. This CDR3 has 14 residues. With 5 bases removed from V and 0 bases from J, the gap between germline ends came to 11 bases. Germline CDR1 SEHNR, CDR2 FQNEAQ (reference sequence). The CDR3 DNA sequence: TGTGCCAGCAGCCCATTACTTAGCTCCTACGAGCAGTACTTC. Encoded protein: CASSPLLSSYEQYF.